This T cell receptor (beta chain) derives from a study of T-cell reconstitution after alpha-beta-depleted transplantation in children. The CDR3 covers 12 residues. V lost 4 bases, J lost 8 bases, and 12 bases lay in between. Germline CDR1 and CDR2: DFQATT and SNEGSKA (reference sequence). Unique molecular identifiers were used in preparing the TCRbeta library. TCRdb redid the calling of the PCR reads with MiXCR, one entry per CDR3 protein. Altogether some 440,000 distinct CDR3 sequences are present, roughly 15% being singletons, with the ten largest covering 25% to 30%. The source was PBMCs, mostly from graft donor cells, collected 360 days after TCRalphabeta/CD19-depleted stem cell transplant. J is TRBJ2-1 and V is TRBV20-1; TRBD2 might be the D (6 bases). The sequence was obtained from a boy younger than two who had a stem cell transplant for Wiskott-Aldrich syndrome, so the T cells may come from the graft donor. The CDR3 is CSATTGVYEQFF. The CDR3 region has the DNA TGCAGTGCTACTACGGGGGTCTATGAGCAGTTCTTC.